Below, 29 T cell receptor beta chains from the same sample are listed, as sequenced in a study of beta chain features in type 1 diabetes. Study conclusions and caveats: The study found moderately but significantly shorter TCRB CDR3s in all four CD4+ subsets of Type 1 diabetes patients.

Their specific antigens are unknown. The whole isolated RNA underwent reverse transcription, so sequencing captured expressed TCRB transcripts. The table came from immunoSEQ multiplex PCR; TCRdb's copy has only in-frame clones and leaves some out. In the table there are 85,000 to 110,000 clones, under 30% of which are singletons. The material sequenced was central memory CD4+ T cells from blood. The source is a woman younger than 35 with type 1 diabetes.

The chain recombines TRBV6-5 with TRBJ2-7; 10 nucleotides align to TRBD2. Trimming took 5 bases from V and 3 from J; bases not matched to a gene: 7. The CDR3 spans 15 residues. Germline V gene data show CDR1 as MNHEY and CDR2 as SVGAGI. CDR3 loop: CASSASGRGVYEQYV. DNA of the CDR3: TGTGCCAGCAGTGCGAGCGGGAGGGGGGTCTACGAGCAGTACGTC.

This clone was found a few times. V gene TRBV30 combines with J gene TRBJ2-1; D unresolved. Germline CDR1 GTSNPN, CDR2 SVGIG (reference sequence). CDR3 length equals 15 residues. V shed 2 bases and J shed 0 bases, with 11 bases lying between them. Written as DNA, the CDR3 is TGTGCCTGGAGTCCGTATAGTACCTCCTACAATGAGCAGTTCTTC. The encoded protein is CAWSPYSTSYNEQFF.

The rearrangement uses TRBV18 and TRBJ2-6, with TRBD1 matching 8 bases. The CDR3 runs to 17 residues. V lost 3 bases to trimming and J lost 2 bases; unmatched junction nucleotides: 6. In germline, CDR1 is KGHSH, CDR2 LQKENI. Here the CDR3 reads CASSPTGVGAGANVLTF. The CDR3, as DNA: TGTGCCAGCTCACCGACAGGGGTAGGCGCTGGGGCCAACGTCCTGACTTTC.

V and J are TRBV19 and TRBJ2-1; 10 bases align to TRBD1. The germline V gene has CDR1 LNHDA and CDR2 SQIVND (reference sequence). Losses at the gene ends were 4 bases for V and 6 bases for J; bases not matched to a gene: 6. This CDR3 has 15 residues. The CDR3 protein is CASSTRQGASNEQFF. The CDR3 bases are TGTGCCAGTAGTACCAGACAGGGGGCAAGCAATGAGCAGTTCTTC.

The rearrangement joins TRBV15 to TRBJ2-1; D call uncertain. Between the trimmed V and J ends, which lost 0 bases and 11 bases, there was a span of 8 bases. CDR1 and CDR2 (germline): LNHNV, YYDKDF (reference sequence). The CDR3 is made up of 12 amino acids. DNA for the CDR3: TGTGCCACCAGCAGAGATCAGGCTCAGCAGTTCTTC. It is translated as CATSRDQAQQFF.

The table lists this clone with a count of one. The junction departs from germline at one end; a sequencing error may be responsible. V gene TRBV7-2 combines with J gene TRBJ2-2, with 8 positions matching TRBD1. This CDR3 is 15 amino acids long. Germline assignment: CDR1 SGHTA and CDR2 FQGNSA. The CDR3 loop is CASNLQGGSTGELFF. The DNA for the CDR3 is TGTGCCAGCAACTTACAGGGGGGTAGCACCGGGGAGCTGTTTTTT. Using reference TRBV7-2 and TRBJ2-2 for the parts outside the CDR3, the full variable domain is GAGVSQSPSNKVTEKGKDVELRCDPISGHTALYWYRQSLGQGLEFLIYFQGNSAPDKSGLPSDRFSAERTGGSVSTLTIQRTQQEDSAVYLCASNLQGGSTGELFFGEGSRLTVL.

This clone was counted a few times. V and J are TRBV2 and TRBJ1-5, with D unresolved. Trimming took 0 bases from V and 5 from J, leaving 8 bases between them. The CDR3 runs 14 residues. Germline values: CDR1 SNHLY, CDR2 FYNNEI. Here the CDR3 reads CASSEASSYQPQHF. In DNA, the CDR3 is TGTGCCAGCAGTGAAGCGTCGAGTTATCAGCCCCAGCATTTT.

CDR3 region: CASSLAPLNEQFF. The CDR3 bases are TGCGCCAGCAGCTTGGCTCCACTCAATGAGCAGTTCTTC. V gene TRBV5-1 combines with J gene TRBJ2-1, with D hard to call. V was clipped by 0 bases and J by 6 bases, with 7 bases between them. CDR1 and CDR2 from the germline V gene are SGHRS and YFSETQ. The CDR3 is 13 residues long.

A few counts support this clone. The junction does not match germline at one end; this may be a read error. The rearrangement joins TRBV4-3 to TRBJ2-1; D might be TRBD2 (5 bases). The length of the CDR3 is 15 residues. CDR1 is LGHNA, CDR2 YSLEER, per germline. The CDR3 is CASSQDTGGELRAVF. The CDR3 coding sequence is TGCGCCAGCAGCCAAGATACGGGTGGGGAATTGAGGGCGGTCTTC.

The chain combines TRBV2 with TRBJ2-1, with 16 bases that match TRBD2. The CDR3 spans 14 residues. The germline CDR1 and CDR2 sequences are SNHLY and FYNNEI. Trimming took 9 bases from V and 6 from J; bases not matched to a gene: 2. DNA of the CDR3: TGTGCCAGGGGACTAGCGGGAGGGATCAATGAGCAGTTCTTC. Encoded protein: CARGLAGGINEQFF.

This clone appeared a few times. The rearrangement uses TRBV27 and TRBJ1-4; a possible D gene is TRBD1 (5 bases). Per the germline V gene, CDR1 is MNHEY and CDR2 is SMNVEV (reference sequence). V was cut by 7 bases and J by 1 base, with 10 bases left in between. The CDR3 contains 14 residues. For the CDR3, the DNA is TGTGCCAGCAAATGGACATTAACTAATGAAAAACTGTTTTTT. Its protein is CASKWTLTNEKLFF. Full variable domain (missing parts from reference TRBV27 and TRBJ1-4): EAQVTQNPRYLITVTGKKLTVTCSQNMNHEYMSWYRQDPGLGLRQIYYSMNVEVTDKGDVPEGYKVSRKEKRNFPLILESPSPNQTSLYFCASKWTLTNEKLFFGSGTQLSVL.

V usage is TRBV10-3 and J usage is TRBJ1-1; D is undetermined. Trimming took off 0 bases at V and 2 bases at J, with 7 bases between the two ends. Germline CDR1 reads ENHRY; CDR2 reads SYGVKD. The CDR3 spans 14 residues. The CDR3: CAISESSINTEAFF. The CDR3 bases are TGTGCCATCAGTGAGTCAAGCATTAACACTGAAGCTTTCTTT.

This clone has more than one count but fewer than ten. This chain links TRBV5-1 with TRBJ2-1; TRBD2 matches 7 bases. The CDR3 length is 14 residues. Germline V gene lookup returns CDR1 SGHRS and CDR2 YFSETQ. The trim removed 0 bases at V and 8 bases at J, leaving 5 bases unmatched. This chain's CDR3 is CASSLGGGWDEQFF. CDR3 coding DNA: TGCGCCAGCAGCTTGGGGGGAGGGTGGGATGAGCAGTTCTTC.

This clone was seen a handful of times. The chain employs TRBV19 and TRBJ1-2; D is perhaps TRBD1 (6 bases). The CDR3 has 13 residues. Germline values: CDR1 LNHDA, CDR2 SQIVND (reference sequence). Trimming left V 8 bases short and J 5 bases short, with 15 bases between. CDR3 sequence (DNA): TGTGCCAGTCGCCAGGGGCTGGGGTATGGCTACACCTTC. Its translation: CASRQGLGYGYTF.

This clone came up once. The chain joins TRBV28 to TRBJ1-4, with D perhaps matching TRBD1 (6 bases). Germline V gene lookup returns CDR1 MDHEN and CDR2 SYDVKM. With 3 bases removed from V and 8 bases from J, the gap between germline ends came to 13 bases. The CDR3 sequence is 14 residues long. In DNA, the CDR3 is TGTGCCAGCAGTTTTACGACAGGAGGCGAAAAACTGTTTTTT. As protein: CASSFTTGGEKLFF. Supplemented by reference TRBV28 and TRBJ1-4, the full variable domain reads DVKVTQSSRYLVKRTGEKVFLECVQDMDHENMFWYRQDPGLGLRLIYFSYDVKMKEKGDIPEGYSVSREKKERFSLILESASTNQTSMYLCASSFTTGGEKLFFGSGTQLSVL.

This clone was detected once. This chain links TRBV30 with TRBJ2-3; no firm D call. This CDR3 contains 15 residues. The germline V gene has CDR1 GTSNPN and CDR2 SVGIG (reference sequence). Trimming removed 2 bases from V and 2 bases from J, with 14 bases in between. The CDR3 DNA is TGTGCCTGGAGTCTCTCACTCCCCACCACAGATACGCAGTATTTT. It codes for CAWSLSLPTTDTQYF. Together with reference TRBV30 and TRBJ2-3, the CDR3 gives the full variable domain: SQTIHQWPATLVQPVGSPLSLECTVEGTSNPNLYWYRQAAGRGLQLLFYSVGIGQISSEVPQNLSASRPQDRQFILSSKKLLLSDSGFYLCAWSLSLPTTDTQYFGPGTRLTVL.

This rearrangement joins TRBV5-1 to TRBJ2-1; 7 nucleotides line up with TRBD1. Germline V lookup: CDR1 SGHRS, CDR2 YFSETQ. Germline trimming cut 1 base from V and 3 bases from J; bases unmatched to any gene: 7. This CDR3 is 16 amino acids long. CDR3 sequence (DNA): TGCGCCAGCAGCTTGAATCCGGGACAGAACTACAATGAGCAGTTCTTC. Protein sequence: CASSLNPGQNYNEQFF.

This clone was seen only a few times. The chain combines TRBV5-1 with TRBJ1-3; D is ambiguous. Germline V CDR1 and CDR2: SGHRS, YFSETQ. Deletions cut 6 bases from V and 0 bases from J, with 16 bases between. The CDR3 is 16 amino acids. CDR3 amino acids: CASTFDPGDSGNTIYF. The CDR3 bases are TGCGCCAGCACCTTCGACCCAGGTGACTCTGGAAACACCATATATTTT.

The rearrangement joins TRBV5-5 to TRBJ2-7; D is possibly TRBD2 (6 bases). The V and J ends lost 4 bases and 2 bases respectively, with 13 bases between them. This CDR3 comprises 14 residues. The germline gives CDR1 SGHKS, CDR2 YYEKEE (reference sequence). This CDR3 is CASSPPGLAYEQYV. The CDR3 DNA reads TGTGCCAGCAGCCCCCCGGGACTCGCCTACGAGCAGTACGTC.

Here the CDR3 DNA reads TGTGCCAGCAAGGCTAGCGGGATCTACAATGAGCAGTTCTTC. It encodes CASKASGIYNEQFF. The chain links TRBV2 to TRBJ2-1; TRBD2 agrees at 9 bases. J lost 3 bases, V lost 7 bases, and 4 bases had no gene match. The CDR3 loop spans 14 amino acids. The germline gives CDR1 SNHLY, CDR2 FYNNEI.

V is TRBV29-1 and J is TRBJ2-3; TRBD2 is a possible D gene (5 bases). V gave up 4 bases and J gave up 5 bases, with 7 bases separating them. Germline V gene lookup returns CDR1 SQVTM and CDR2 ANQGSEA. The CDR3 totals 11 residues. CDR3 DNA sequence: TGCAGCGTTGCGGGGAAAGATACGCAGTATTTT. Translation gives CSVAGKDTQYF.

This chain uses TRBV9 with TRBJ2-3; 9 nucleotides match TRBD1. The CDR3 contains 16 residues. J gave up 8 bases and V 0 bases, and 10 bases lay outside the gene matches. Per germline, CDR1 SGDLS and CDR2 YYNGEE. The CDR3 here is CASSVVSSAGQGTQYF. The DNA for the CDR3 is TGTGCCAGCAGCGTAGTTAGTAGCGCGGGACAGGGTACGCAGTATTTT.

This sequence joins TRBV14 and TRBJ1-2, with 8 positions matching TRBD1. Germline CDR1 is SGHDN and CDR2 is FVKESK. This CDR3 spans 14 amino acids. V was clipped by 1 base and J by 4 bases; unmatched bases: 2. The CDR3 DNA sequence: TGTGCCAGCAGCCAAGTGGGACAGGTCTATGGCTACACCTTC. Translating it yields CASSQVGQVYGYTF.

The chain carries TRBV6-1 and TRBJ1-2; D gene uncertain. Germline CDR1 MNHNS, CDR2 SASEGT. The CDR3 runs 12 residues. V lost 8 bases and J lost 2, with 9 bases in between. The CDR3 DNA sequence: TGTGCCAGCGGGTCGGGGAACTATGGCTACACCTTC. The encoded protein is CASGSGNYGYTF.

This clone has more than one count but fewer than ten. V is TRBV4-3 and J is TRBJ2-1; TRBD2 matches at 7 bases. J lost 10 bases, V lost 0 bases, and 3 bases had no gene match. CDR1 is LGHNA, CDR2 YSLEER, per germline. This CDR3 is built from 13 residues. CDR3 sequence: CASSQEWREEQFF. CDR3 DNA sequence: TGCGCCAGCAGCCAAGAGTGGCGGGAGGAGCAGTTCTTC.

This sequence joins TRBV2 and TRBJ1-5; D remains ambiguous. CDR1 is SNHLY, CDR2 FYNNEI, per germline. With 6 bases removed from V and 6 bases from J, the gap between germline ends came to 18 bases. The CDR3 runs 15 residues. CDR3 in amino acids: CASRVGIGGAQPQHF. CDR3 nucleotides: TGTGCCAGCAGGGTCGGGATCGGAGGTGCTCAGCCCCAGCATTTT.

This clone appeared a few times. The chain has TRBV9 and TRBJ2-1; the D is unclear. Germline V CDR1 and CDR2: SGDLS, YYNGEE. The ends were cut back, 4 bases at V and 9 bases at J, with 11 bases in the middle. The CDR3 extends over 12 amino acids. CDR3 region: CASSLHPGEQFF. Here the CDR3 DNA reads TGTGCCAGCAGCTTACATCCAGGTGAGCAGTTCTTC.

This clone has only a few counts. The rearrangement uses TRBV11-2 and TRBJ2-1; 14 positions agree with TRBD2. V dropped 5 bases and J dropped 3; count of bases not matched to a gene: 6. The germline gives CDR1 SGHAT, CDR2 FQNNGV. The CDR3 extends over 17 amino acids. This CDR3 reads CASSAGLAGGIYNEQFF. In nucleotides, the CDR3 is TGTGCCAGCAGCGCAGGACTAGCGGGAGGAATCTACAATGAGCAGTTCTTC.

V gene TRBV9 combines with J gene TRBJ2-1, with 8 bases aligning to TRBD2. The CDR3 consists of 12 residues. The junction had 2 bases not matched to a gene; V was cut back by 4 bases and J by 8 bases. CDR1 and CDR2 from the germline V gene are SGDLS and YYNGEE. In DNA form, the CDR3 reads TGTGCCAGCAGCCGCGGGGGGTATGAGCAGTTCTTC. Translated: CASSRGGYEQFF.